This T cell receptor beta chain stems from a study of cytomegalovirus exposure and HLA in healthy donors. Comments on this clone: Its target is not known.

PCR employed 60 Vbeta and 13 Jbeta primers. The table came from immunoSEQ multiplex PCR; TCRdb's copy has only in-frame clones and leaves some out. Of under 200,000 clones in the sample, around 67% were seen once. CDR3 length: 14 amino acids. Trimming removed 8 bases from V and 5 bases from J, with 18 bases in between. Germline V CDR1 and CDR2: LNHDA, SQIVND (reference sequence). Findings and caveats of the study: Later on, an analysis tied some 17,000 TCR beta sequences to HLA alleles at 0.05 false discovery rate. Available immune exposure information was restricted to CMV serostatus only.

The TCR sequence derives from a woman younger than 35 in good health and CMV-seropositive. Input material: PBMCs. The chain uses TRBV19 and TRBJ2-5; D perhaps matches TRBD2 (6 bases). For the CDR3, the DNA is TGTGCCAGTGGGCGGGGACCCGCCCAGGAGACCCAGTACTTC. Protein sequence: CASGRGPAQETQYF.